The source of this T cell receptor (beta chain) is a study of blood T cells in healthy people across ages. The study's findings and limits: TCR beta diversity, measured per million T cells, fell in a roughly linear way with age.

Comment on this clonotype: Its antigen remains unidentified.

Peripheral blood samples of 9.5 to 10 milliliters were drawn from each donor. Alongside a J-beta primer mix, a sample-barcoded 5' primer served in a second PCR lasting about 7 to 11 cycles. A template-switch adaptor with 12 random nucleotides tagged each cDNA molecule. TCRdb reanalysed the 5' RACE reads using MiXCR and keeps one entry per CDR3 protein. The data hold 1.5 million or so distinct CDR3 sequences, with 42% observed a single time. The ends lost 0 bases at V and 2 bases at J; junction bases unmatched: 4. This CDR3 has 15 amino acids. Germline V gives CDR1 SGHTA, CDR2 FQGNSA. The sequence derives from a woman under 30 in good health. This rearrangement joins TRBV7-2 to TRBJ2-7; 7 bases are a match to TRBD1. Input material: blood. In DNA, the CDR3 is TGTGCCAGCAGCTTAGCGGTCAGGGGGACCTACGAGCAGTACTTC. This gives the protein CASSLAVRGTYEQYF.